The present T cell receptor beta chain was sequenced within a study of T cell repertoires in cytomegalovirus infection. Study details: Carrying CMV and the relevant HLA type showed in public TCR beta signatures.

Trimming shortened V by 5 bases and J by 5 bases, and 12 bases separated the two germline ends. Germline CDR1 reads DFQATT; CDR2 reads SNEGSKA (reference sequence). The length of the CDR3 is 12 residues. MiXCR, applied by TCRdb to the reads, yields one record per CDR3 protein. The sample consists of approximately 700,000 distinct CDR3 sequences, roughly 35% of them appearing once. Findings and caveats of the study: Cumulated frequencies of public TCR beta families served to identify carriers of CMV plus the relevant HLA.

This clonotype was observed a single time. The antigen remains unidentified. The gene calls are TRBV20-1 and TRBJ1-1; weak D call: TRBD1 (6 bases). The TCR originated in a human donor in good health (CMV status not recorded). Some clones in this sample may be carry-over from other donors' samples. The specimen was PBMCs. DNA for the CDR3: TGCAGTGCTCCCGGAGGGGGGACTGAAGCTTTCTTT. Encoded protein: CSAPGGGTEAFF.